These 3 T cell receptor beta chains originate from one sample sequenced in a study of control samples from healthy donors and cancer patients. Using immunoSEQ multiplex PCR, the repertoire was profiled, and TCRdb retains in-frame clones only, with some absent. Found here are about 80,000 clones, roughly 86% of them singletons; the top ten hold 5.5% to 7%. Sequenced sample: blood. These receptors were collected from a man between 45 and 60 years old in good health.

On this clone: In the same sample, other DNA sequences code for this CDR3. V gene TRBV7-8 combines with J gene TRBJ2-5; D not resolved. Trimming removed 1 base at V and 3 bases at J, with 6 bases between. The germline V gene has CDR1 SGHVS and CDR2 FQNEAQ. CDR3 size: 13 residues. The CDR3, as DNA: TGTGCCAGCAGCTTAGGCGGAGAAGAGACCCAGTACTTC. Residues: CASSLGGEETQYF.

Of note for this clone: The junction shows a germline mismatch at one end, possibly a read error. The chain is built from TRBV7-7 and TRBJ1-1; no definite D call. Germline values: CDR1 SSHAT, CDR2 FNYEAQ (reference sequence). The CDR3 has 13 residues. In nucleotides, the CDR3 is TGTGCTAGCAGCTTAGACAAGGGCACTGAAGCTTTCTTT. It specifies CASSLDKGTEAFF.

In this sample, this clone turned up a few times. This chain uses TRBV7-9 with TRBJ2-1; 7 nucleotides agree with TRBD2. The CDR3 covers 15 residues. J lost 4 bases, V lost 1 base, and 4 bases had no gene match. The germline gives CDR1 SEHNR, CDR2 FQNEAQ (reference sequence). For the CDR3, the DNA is TGTGCCAGCAGCTTAGTGGGGGGGACTTACAATGAGCAGTTCTTC. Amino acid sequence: CASSLVGGTYNEQFF.